The clone carrying this T cell receptor beta chain was observed once. Its target is unknown. V lost 5 bases, J lost 4 bases, and 8 bases stayed unmatched. The CDR3 extends over 15 amino acids. CDR1 SGHTA and CDR2 FQGNSA come from the germline V gene. These data belong to a study of blood T cells in healthy people across ages. Together with a sample-barcoded 5' primer, a J-beta primer mix was included in a second PCR lasting roughly 6 to 12 cycles. TCRdb fed the 5' RACE reads into MiXCR, producing one record per CDR3 protein. The repertoire consists of 1.5 million to 1.8 million distinct CDR3 sequences, with approximately 42% occurring once and the leading ten covering about 4.1%. At least 6.5 million PBMCs were isolated per sample. The amount of total RNA extracted per sample was at least 5.5 micrograms. Study findings and constraints: Roughly linear age-related decline in beta diversity appeared, significant by age roughly 40. Comparison with aged donors showed that long-lived donors had more naive CD4+ cells and higher diversity.

V is TRBV7-2 and J is TRBJ2-1; 7 nucleotides align to TRBD1. This clonotype was obtained from a woman aged 18-29 years in good health. The sample consisted of blood. This CDR3 is CASSIGQVVYNEQFF. CDR3 DNA sequence: TGTGCCAGCAGCATTGGACAGGTAGTGTACAATGAGCAGTTCTTC.